This record concerns one T cell receptor beta chain sequence. No antigen is known for it. Patients underwent thyroid surgery, and none had received any treatment before it. These data belong to a study of metastatic and nonmetastatic thyroid tumors. Study-wide context: Repertoires were compared across blood and tumor or nodule tissue from malignant and benign thyroid patients. Study-level findings and limits: Within blood and tumor, benign nodules reportedly had significantly lower TCR beta diversity than malignant thyroid tumors did.

The V end was cut by 5 bases, the J end by 6 bases, with 18 bases between. This CDR3 has 14 amino acids. Germline V gene sequence: CDR1 SGHNT, CDR2 YYREEE (reference sequence). Per the original data handling: CDR3 differences across clinicopathological groups were used to build a distant-metastasis classifier for papillary thyroid cancer. TCRdb reanalyzed the PCR reads via MiXCR. The V and J calls here are based on TCRdb, not the publication. The sample holds 6,800 or so clones; approximately 35% are singletons and the top ten take about two fifths. The chain links TRBV5-4 to TRBJ2-7, with D possibly TRBD2 on 6 matching bases. The sequence came from a female donor with papillary thyroid cancer or a benign thyroid nodule (not recorded which). Some clones in this sample may be carry-over from other donors' samples. The source material was adjacent normal tissue. The DNA for the CDR3 is TGTGCCAGCAGTGGGACTTTCGGTGGGTCCGAGCAGTACTTC. Amino acids: CASSGTFGGSEQYF. Full variable domain (rest looked up from reference TRBV5-4 and TRBJ2-7): ETGVTQSPTHLIKTRGQQVTLRCSSQSGHNTVSWYQQALGQGPQFIFQYYREEENGRGNFPPRFSGLQFPNYSSELNVNALELDDSALYLCASSGTFGGSEQYFGPGTRLTVT.